Reported below is one TCR beta chain. The CDR3 has 15 amino acids. Looked up from germline, CDR1 is SGHRS and CDR2 is YFSETQ. The V and J ends lost 0 bases and 5 bases respectively, with 14 bases between them. TCRdb's copy holds only in-frame clones and misses some; the assay was immunoSEQ multiplex PCR. The sample lists tens of thousands of clones, 80% seen once, with over 4.5% in the top ten. This sample was taken from a study of blood T cell repertoires in COVID-19. Across the whole study: The cDNA or gDNA used as material had been derived from T cells, B-cell-depleted T cells, or PBMCs.

The rearrangement uses TRBV5-1 and TRBJ1-2; maybe TRBD1 (5 bases). Material for sequencing was peripheral blood. The TCR comes from a man aged 60 to 69 with active or convalescent COVID-19. The CDR3, as DNA: TGCGCCAGCAGCTTGGGTAGGGGTTTAGAATATGGCTACACCTTC. Translation: CASSLGRGLEYGYTF.